This TCR beta chain was obtained from a study of blood T cells in healthy people across ages. It was with a sample-barcoded 5' primer and a J-beta primer mix that a second PCR of about 7 to 12 cycles was run. Each cDNA molecule carried a tag from a template-switch adaptor that contained 12 random nucleotides. Sequencing of every sample gave 3 million or more CDR3-containing paired-end reads. TCRdb passed the 5' RACE reads through MiXCR, listing each CDR3 protein once. This table holds about 1,600,000 distinct CDR3 sequences, around 39% found once. This sequence was found in a woman younger than 35 in good health. Sequencing was done on a sample of blood.

CDR3: CASLPDRAENTIYF. In DNA, the CDR3 is TGTGCCAGTTTGCCGGACAGGGCAGAAAACACCATATATTTT. This chain links TRBV6-6 with TRBJ1-3; 8 bases align to TRBD1. V shed 9 bases and J 6 bases; nucleotides not matched to a gene: 10. The CDR3 covers 14 residues. Germline CDR1 reads MNHNY; CDR2 reads SVGAGI (reference sequence).